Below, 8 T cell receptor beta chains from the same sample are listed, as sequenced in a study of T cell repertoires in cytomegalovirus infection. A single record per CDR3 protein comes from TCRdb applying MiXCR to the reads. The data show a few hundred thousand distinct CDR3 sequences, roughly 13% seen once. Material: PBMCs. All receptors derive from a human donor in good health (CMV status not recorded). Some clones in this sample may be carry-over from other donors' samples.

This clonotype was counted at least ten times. CDR3 sequence (DNA): TGTGCCAGCAGTCTACAGGGAAACACCGGGGAGCTGTTTTTT. It specifies CASSLQGNTGELFF. The chain is built from TRBV6-2 or TRBV6-3 and TRBJ2-2; D might be TRBD1 (6 bases). The V and J ends lost 5 bases and 2 bases respectively, with 9 bases between them. The V gene's germline CDR1 is MNHEY and CDR2 SVGEGT. The CDR3 is 14 amino acids.

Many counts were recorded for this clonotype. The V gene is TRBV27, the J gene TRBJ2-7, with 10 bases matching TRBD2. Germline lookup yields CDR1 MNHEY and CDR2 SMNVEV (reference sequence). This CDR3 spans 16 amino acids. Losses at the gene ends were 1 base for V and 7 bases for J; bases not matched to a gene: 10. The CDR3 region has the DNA TGTGCCAGCAGTTTATTGGCTAGCGGGAGTTTCGGGGAGCAGTACTTC. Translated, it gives CASSLLASGSFGEQYF.

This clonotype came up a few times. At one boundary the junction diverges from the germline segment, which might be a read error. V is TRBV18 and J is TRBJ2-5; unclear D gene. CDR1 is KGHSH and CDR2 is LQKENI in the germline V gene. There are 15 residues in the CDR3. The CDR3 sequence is CASSPRPRGEETQYF. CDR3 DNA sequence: TGTGCCAGCTCCCCACGTCCGCGAGGTGAAGAGACCCAGTACTTC.

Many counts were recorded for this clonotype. The CDR3 DNA reads TGTGCCAGCTCGATCGGGGCTAGCGGGAGAATCTACAATGAGCAGTTCTTC. Translated: CASSIGASGRIYNEQFF. V gene TRBV7-9 combines with J gene TRBJ2-1, with TRBD2 matching over 10 bases. The V and J ends lost 8 bases and 3 bases, in that order; junction bases with no gene match: 13. Germline values: CDR1 SEHNR, CDR2 FQNEAQ (reference sequence). The CDR3 length is 17 residues. The full variable domain, its missing parts supplied by reference TRBV7-9 and TRBJ2-1, is DTGVSQNPRHKITKRGQNVTFRCDPISEHNRLYWYRQTLGQGPEFLTYFQNEAQLEKSRLLSDRFSAERPKGSFSTLEIQRTEQGDSAMYLCASSIGASGRIYNEQFFGPGTRLTVL.

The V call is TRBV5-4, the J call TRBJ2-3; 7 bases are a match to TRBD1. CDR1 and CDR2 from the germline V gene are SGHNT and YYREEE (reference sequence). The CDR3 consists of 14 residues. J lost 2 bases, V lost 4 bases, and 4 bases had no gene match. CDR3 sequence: CASSDRAPTDTQYF. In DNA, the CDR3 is TGTGCCAGCAGCGACAGGGCCCCCACAGATACGCAGTATTTT.

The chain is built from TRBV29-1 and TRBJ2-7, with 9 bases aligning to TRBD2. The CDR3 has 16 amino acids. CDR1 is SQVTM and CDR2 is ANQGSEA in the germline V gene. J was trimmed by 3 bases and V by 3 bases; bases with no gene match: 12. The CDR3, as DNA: TGCAGCGTTGACCCCCGAAGCCCTAGCGGGATCTACGAGCAGTACTTC. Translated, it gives CSVDPRSPSGIYEQYF.

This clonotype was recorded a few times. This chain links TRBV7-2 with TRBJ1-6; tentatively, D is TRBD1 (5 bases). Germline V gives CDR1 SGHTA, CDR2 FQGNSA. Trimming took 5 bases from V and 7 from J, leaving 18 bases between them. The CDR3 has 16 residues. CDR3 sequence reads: CASSIRGGSNNSPLHF. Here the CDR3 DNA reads TGTGCCAGCAGCATCCGGGGCGGGAGTAACAATTCACCCCTCCACTTT.

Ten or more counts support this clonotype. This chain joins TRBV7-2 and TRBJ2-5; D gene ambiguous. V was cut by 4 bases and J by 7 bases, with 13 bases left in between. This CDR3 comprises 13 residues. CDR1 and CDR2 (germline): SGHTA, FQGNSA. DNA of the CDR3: TGTGCCAGCAGCTCAACGGCCCCTACGACCCAGTACTTC. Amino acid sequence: CASSSTAPTTQYF.